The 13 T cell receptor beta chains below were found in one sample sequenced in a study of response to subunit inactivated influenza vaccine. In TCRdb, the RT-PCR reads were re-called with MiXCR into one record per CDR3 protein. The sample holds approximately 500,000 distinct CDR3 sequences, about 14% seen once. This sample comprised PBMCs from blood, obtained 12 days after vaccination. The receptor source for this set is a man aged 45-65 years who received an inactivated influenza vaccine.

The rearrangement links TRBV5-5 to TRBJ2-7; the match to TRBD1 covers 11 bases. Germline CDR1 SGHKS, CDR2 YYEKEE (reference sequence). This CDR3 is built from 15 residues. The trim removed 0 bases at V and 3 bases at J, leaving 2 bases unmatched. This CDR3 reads CASSLEDRGLYEQYF. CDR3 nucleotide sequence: TGTGCCAGCAGCTTGGAGGACAGGGGGCTCTACGAGCAGTACTTC. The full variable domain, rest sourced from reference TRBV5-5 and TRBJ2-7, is DAGVTQSPTHLIKTRGQQVTLRCSPISGHKSVSWYQQVLGQGPQFIFQYYEKEERGRGNFPDRFSARQFPNYSSELNVNALLLGDSALYLCASSLEDRGLYEQYFGPGTRLTVT.

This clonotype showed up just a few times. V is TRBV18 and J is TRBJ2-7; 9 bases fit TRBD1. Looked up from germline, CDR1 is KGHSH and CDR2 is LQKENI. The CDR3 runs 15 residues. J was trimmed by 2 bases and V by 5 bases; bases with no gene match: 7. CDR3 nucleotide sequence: TGTGCCAGCTCAGACCCCGGGACAGGGACCTACGAGCAGTACTTC. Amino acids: CASSDPGTGTYEQYF.

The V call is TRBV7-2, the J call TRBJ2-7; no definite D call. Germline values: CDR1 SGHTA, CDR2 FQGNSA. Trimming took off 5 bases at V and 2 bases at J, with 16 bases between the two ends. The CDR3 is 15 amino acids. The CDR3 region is CASSLDVSSPYEQYF. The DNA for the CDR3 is TGTGCCAGCAGCCTAGATGTCAGTTCCCCCTACGAGCAGTACTTC.

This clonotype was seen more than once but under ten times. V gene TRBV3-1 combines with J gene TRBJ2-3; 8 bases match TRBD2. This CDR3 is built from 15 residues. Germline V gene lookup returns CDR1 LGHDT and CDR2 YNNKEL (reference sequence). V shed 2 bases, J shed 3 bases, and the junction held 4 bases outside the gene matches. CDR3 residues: CASSQLGGRTDTQYF. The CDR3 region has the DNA TGTGCCAGCAGCCAATTAGGCGGGAGGACAGATACGCAGTATTTT.

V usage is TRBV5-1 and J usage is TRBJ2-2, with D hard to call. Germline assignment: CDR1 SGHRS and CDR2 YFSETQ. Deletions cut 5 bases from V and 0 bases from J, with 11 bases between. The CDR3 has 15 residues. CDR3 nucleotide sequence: TGCGCCAGCAGACCCCATGGAACGAACACCGGGGAGCTGTTTTTT. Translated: CASRPHGTNTGELFF.

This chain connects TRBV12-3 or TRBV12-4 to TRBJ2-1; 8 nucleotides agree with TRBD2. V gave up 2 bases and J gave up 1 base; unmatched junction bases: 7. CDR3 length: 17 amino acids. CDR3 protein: CASSLPGGLASYNEQFF. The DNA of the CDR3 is TGTGCCAGCAGTTTACCGGGGGGGCTCGCATCCTACAATGAGCAGTTCTTC.

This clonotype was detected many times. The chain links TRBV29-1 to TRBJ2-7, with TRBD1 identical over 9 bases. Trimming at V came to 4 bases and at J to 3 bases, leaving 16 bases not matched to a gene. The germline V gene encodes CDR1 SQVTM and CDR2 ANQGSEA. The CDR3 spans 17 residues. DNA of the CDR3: TGCAGCGTTGCCCTCTTAACCGGGACAGGGTTACACTACGAGCAGTACTTC. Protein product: CSVALLTGTGLHYEQYF.

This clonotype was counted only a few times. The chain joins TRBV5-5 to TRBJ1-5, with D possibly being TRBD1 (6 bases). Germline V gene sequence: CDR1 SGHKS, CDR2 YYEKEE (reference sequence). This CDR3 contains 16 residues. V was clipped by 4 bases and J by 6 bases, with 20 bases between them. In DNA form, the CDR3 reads TGTGCCAGCAGCCTCGACAGGTTGGGTCCGTTTCAGCCCCAGCATTTT. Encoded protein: CASSLDRLGPFQPQHF. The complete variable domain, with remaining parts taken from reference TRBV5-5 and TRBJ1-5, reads DAGVTQSPTHLIKTRGQQVTLRCSPISGHKSVSWYQQVLGQGPQFIFQYYEKEERGRGNFPDRFSARQFPNYSSELNVNALLLGDSALYLCASSLDRLGPFQPQHFGDGTRLSIL.

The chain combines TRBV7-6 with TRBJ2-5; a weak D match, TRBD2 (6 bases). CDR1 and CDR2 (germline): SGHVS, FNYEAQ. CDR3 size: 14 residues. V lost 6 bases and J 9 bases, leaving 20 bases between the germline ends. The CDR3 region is CASSTSGRGDSQYF. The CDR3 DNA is TGTGCCAGCAGTACCTCAGGCCGCGGGGACTCCCAGTACTTC.

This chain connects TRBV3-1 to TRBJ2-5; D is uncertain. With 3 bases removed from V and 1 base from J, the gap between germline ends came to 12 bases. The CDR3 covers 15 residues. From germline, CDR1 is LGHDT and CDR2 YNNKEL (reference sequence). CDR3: CASSHSGPLQETQYF. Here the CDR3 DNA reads TGTGCCAGCAGCCACTCGGGCCCCCTCCAAGAGACCCAGTACTTC.

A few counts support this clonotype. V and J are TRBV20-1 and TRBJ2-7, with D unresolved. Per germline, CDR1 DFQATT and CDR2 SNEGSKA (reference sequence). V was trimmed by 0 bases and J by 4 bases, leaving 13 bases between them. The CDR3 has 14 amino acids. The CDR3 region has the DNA TGCAGTGCTAGAGATCATAGGAACAGATACGAGCAGTACTTC. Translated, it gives CSARDHRNRYEQYF.

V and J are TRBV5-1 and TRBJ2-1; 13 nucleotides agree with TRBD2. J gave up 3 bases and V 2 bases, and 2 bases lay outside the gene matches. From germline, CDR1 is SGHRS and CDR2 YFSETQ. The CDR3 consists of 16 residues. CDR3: CASSLRTSGGYNEQFF. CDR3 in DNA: TGCGCCAGCAGCTTAAGGACTAGCGGGGGCTACAATGAGCAGTTCTTC.

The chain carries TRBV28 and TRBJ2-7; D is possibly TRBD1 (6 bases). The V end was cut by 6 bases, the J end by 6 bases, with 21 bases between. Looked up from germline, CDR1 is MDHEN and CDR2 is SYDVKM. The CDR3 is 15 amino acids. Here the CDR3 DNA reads TGTGCCAGCAGCCCCGCGCGCTGGGGGCGCGTCGAGCAGTACTTC. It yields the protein CASSPARWGRVEQYF.